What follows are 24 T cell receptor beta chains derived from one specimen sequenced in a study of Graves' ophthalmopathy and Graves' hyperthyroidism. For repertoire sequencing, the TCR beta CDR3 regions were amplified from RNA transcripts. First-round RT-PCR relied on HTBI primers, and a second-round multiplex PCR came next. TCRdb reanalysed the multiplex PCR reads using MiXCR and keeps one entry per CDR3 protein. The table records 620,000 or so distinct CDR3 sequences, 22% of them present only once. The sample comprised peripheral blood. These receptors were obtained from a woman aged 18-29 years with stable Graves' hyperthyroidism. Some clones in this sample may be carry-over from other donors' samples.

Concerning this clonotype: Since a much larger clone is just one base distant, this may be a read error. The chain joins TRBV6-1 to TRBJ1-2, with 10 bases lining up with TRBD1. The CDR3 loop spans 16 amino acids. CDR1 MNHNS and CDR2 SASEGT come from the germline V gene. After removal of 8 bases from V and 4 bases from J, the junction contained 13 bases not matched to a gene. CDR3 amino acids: CASFPGGTGVGYGYTF. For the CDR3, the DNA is TGTGCCAGCTTCCCGGGGGGGACAGGGGTGGGCTATGGCTACACCTTC.

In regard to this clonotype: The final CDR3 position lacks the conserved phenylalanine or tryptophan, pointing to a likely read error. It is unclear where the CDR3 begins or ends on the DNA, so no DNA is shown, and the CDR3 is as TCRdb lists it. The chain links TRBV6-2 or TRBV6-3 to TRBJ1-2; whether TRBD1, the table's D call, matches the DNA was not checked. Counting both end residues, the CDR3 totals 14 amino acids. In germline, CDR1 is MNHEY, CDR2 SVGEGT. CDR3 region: CASSYSTGDYGYRL.

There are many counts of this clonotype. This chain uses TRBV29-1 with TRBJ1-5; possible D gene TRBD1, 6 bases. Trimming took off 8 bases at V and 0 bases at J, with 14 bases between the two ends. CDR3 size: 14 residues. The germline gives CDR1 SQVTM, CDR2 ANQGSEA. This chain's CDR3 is CSHGQKNSNQPQHF. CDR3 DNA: TGCAGCCATGGACAGAAAAATAGCAATCAGCCCCAGCATTTT.

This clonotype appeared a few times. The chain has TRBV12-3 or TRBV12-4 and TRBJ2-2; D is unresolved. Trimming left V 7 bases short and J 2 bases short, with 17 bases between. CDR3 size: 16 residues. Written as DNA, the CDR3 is TGTGCCAGCACCCAACGGGCAGCGCTAAACACCGGGGAGCTGTTTTTT. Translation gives CASTQRAALNTGELFF.

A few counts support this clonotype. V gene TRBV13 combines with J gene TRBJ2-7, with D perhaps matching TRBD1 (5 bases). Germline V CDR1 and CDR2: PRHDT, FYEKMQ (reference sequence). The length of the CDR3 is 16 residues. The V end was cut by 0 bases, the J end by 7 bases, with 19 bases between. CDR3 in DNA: TGTGCCAGCAGCTTAGGCGTCGCTCCCCTCACAGGAGAGCAGTACTTC. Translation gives CASSLGVAPLTGEQYF. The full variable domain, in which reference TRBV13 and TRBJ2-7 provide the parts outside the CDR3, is AAGVIQSPRHLIKEKRETATLKCYPIPRHDTVYWYQQGPGQDPQFLISFYEKMQSDKGSIPDRFSAQQFSDYHSELNMSSLELGDSALYFCASSLGVAPLTGEQYFGPGTRLTVT.

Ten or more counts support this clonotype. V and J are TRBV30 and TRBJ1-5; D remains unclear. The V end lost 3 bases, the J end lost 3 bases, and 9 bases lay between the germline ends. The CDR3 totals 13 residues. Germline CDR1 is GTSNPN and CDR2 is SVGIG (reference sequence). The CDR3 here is CAWSRDDNQPQHF. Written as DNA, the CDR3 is TGTGCCTGGAGCAGAGATGACAATCAGCCCCAGCATTTT.

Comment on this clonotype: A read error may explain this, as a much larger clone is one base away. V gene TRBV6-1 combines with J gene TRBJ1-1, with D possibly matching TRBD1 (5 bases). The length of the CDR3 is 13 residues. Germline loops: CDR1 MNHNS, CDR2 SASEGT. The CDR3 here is CASSPARGTEACF. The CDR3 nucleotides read TGTGCCAGCAGCCCAGCTAGGGGTACTGAAGCTTGCTTT.

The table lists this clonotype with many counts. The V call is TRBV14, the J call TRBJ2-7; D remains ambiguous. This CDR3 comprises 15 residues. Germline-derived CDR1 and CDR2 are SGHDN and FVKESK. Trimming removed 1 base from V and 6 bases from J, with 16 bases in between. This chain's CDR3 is CASSQVRLGPSEQYF. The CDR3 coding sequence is TGTGCCAGCAGCCAAGTCCGGCTAGGACCGTCCGAGCAGTACTTC.

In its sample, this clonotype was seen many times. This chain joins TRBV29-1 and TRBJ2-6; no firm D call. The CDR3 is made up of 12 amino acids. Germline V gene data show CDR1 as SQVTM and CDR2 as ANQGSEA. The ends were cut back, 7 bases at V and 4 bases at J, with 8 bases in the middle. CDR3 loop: CSGVTGANVLTF. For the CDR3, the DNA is TGCAGCGGGGTCACCGGGGCCAACGTCCTGACTTTC.

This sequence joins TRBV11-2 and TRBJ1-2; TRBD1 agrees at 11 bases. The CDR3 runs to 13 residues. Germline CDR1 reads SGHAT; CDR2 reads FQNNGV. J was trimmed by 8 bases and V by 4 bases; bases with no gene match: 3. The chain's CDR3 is CASSWDRGDGYTF. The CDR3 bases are TGTGCCAGCAGCTGGGACAGGGGGGACGGCTACACCTTC. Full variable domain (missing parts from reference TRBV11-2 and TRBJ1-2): EAGVAQSPRYKIIEKRQSVAFWCNPISGHATLYWYQQILGQGPKLLIQFQNNGVVDDSQLPKDRFSAERLKGVDSTLKIQPAKLEDSAVYLCASSWDRGDGYTFGSGTRLTVV.

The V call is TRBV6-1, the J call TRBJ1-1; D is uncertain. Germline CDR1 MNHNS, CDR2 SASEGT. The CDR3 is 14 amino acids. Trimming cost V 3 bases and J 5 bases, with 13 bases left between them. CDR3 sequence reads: CASSDGDVSTEAFF. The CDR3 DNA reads TGTGCCAGCAGTGATGGGGATGTTTCGACTGAAGCTTTCTTT.

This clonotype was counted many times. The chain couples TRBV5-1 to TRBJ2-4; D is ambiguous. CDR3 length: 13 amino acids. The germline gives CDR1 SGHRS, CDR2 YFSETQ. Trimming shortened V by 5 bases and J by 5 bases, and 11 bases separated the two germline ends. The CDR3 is CASSGGRENIQYF. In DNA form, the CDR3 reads TGCGCCAGCAGTGGCGGCAGAGAAAACATTCAGTACTTC.

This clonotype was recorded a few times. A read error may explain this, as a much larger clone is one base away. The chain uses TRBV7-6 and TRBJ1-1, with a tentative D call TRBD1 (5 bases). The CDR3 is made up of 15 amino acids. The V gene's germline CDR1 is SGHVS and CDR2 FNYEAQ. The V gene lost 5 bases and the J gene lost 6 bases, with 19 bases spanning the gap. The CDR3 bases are TGTGCCAGCAGCCCAACATATTCCTCGGGGCCTGAAGCTTTCTTT. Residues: CASSPTYSSGPEAFF.

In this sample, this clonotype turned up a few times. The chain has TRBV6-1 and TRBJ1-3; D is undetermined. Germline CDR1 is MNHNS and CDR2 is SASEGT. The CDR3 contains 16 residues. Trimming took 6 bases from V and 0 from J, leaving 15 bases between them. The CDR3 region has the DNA TGTGCCAGCAGGAGGAACATCGGTGTCTCTGGAAACACCATATATTTT. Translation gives CASRRNIGVSGNTIYF.

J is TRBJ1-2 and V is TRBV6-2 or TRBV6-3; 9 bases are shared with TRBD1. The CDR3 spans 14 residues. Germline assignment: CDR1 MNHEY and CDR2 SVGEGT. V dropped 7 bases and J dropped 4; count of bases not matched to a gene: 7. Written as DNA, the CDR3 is TGTGCCAGCATCATGACAGGGGGAAGCTATGGCTACACCTTC. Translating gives CASIMTGGSYGYTF.

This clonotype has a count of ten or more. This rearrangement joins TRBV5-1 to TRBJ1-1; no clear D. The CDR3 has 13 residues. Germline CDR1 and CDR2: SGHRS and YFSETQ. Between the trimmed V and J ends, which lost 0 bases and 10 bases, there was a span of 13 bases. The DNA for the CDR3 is TGCGCCAGCAGCTTGGAGGCAGAGTTGCGAGCTTTCTTT. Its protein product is CASSLEAELRAFF.

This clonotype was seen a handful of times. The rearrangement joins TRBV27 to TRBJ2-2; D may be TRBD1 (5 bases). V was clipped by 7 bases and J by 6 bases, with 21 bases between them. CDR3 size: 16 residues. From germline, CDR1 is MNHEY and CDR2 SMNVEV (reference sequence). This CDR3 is CASTQSPAGLAGELFF. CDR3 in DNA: TGTGCCAGCACCCAATCGCCGGCAGGGCTAGCCGGGGAGCTGTTTTTT.

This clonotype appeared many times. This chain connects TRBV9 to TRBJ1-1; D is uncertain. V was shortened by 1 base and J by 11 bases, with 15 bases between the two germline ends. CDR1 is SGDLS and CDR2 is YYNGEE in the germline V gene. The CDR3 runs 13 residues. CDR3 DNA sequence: TGTGCCAGCAGCGTAACCAGAACAGACCCGGCTTTCTTT. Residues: CASSVTRTDPAFF.

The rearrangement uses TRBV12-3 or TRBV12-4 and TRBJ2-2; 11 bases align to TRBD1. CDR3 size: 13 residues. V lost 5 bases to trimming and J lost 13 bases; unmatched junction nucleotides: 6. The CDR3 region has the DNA TGTGCCAGCAGTCTAGGACAGGGGGCCAGGCTGTTTTTT. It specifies CASSLGQGARLFF.

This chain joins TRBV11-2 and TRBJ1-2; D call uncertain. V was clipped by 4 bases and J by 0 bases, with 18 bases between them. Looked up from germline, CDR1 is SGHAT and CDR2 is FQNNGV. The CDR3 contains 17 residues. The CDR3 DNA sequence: TGTGCCAGCAGCTGGGGTCCAGGTTGGACGGCTAACTATGGCTACACCTTC. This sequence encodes CASSWGPGWTANYGYTF.

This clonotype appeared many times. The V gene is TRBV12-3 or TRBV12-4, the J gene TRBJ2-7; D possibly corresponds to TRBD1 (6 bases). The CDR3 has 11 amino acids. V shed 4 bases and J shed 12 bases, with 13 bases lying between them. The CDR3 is CASSSAGAPYF. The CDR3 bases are TGTGCCAGCAGTTCCGCAGGGGCCCCGTACTTC.

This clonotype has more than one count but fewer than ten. The CDR3 nucleotides read TGTGCCAGCGCCGGGACAGGGCCTGTCGGGGAGCTGTTTTTT. Translated, it gives CASAGTGPVGELFF. V and J are TRBV6-4 and TRBJ2-2; TRBD1 aligns across 9 bases. The CDR3 sequence is 14 residues long. Looked up from germline, CDR1 is MRHNA and CDR2 is SNTAGT. With V trimmed by 8 bases and J by 7 bases, 8 bases remained unmatched.

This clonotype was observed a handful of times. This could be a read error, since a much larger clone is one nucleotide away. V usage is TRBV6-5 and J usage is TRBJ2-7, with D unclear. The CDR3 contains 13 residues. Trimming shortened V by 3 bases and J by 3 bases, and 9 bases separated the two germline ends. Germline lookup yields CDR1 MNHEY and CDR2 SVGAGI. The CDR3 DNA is TGTGCCAGCAGTTATGACAAGTTCTACGAGCAGTACTTC. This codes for CASSYDKFYEQYF.

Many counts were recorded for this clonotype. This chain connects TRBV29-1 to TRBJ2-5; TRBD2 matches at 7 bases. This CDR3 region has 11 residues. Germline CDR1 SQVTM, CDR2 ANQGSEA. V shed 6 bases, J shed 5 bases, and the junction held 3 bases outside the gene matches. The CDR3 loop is CSVVREETQYF. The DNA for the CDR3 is TGCAGCGTGGTGCGGGAGGAGACCCAGTACTTC. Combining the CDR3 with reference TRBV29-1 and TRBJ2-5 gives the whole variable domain SAVISQKPSRDICQRGTSLTIQCQVDSQVTMMFWYRQQPGQSLTLIATANQGSEATYESGFVIDKFPISRPNLTFSTLTVSNMSPEDSSIYLCSVVREETQYFGPGTRLLVL.